This T cell receptor beta chain was captured by sequencing in a study of shared clonotypes between healthy human individuals (dated by TCRdb to the early 2020s). Concerning the study at large: The cohort included a few men and a couple of women between 18 and 49 years of age. Per donor, leukapheresis produced somewhere between about 0.9 and 10 billion PBMCs. The study deeply sequenced blood TCR repertoires of five healthy adults to estimate repertoire size and the extent of clonotype sharing between individuals. To increase sequencing depth and limit assay-specific biases, different laboratories used diverse techniques to prepare libraries and sequence TCR repertoires. For each donor, three plates each were used for CD4 naive and CD4 memory, two plates were used for CD8 naive, and one plate was used for CD8 memory. Overall study outcomes, separate from this receptor: Clonotypes shared by all four sorted-subset donors showed higher generation probabilities than non-shared clonotypes. About 4.5% of naive CD4, around 3.6% of naive CD8, around 2.3% of memory CD4, and 0.35% to 0.4% of memory CD8 clonotypes were shared across several donors. Naive subsets generally had larger estimated clonotype richness than memory subsets. Sampling was restricted to blood, and TCR repertoires in tissues likely differ from the TCR repertoires found in blood. Pairwise subsampling led to the expectation that sequencing depth would affect the degree of clonotype sharing among donors. Incomplete sequencing was indicated by rarefaction of sorted-subset datasets, despite the large sequencing depth. The genetic and exposure-history diversity represented was limited by the small number of donors.

TCR CDR3 regions were amplified from genomic DNA by multiplex PCR using the deep immunoSEQ assay. Extracted genomic DNA from each cell subset was spread evenly across all wells of several immunoSEQ 96-well plates, with each plate serving as a replicate. For sorted subsets, roughly 200 ng of genomic DNA, equivalent to tens of thousands of T cell genomes, went into each replicate PCR. Purified libraries were quantified with a Qubit 3.0 fluorometer, sized on a Bioanalyzer 2100, and re-quantified with the KAPA Library Quantification kit. A separate single-read 150-cycle Illumina NextSeq 550 flow cell was used to sequence each immunoSEQ 96-well plate. The original pipeline was this. Because the immunoSEQ output held only junctional sequences and lacked quality scores, the filtering could not match the filtering applied to full-length reads. To assign V/J genes and CDR3, sequences were annotated against IMGT germline references using PyIR, a Python wrapper for IgBLAST v1.9. Reads were removed for weak V/J assignments (E-value above 1e-6), missing CDR3, stop codons, out-of-frame junctions, or ambiguous translated residues. V3J clonotypes were defined by identical inferred V gene, J gene, and CDR3 amino acid sequence. Percentage overlap between repertoires was calculated by dividing the number of shared unique clonotypes by the size of the smaller repertoire. Repertoire richness was assessed with RTK rarefaction, the Chao1 estimator, and Recon v2.1 estimates of unobserved clonotypes. For all TCRbeta clonotypes obtained by the gDNA method from a handful of donors, generation probabilities were computed with OLGA. TCRdb's version of the immuneACCESS table is confined to in-frame rearrangements and falls short of the full clone set. An unresolved V gene accounts for under half of the shortfall where checked; the remainder is of unknown origin. That table supplies the V and J calls and clone size; D and trimming were determined from the DNA. This sample holds roughly 1,600,000 clones; 97% to 99% were observed only once. About 0.34% of the sample comes from the top ten.

As encoded in the germline V gene (reference sequence), CDR1 is MNHEY while CDR2 is SMNVEV. The CDR3, from cysteine to phenylalanine, totals 14 residues. Just CDR3 DNA is preserved here, 42 bases in frame from base 1. Trimming takes 4 bases from V and 4 bases from J, and the germline ends sit 13 bases apart. The donors were healthy, HIV-negative adults with no recently reported acute infections or vaccinations. Every donor was a Caucasian adult living in Nashville, Tennessee, USA. CD4+ T cells were enriched through magnetic negative selection, after which naive cells were positively selected on CD45RA and the remaining negative fraction served as the memory subset. After blood collection by leukapheresis, PBMCs were isolated using Ficoll-Histopaque density gradient centrifugation and then cryopreserved in the vapor phase of liquid nitrogen. Purity and quantity of every magnetically sorted T cell population were checked by analytical flow cytometry. Each sorted fraction had its genomic DNA isolated and then quantified by UV absorbance on a Nanodrop 2000c.

A word on this clone: This receptor's antigen is unknown. No base-level quality is on record; no much larger clone is a single base apart.

The sequence was collected from a man under 40 in good health. Sequences were obtained from naive CD4+ T cells sorted from blood. The cell subset or site label corresponds to: CD45RA+ positively selected. This receptor chain uses TRBV27 and TRBJ2-5; the D region is possibly TRBD1 or TRBD2, each matching across 6 bases. The CDR3 is CASSYSGARETQYF. The nucleotide sequence reads as follows: TGTGCCAGCAGTTATTCGGGGGCTCGAGAGACCCAGTACTTC.